The 6 T cell receptor beta chains listed next were all sequenced from one sample in a study of blood T cell repertoires in COVID-19. The protocol was immunoSEQ multiplex PCR, while the TCRdb copy is restricted to in-frame clones and leaves out a portion. Of over 50,000 clones in the sample, around four fifths were seen once. The sample comprised peripheral blood. These receptor sequences come from an older man with acute or convalescent COVID-19.

This clone was recorded only once. This chain's CDR3 is CASSQDLGQGTQPQHF. The DNA of the CDR3 is TGTGCCAGCAGCCAAGATCTGGGACAGGGAACCCAGCCCCAGCATTTT. V is TRBV4-2 and J is TRBJ1-5, with 9 bases identical to TRBD1. This CDR3 is built from 16 residues. CDR1 is LGHNA, CDR2 YNFKEQ, per germline. With V trimmed by 0 bases and J by 7 bases, 7 bases remained unmatched.

The J gene is TRBJ1-6, the V gene TRBV7-9, with D uncertain. V shed 5 bases and J shed 0 bases, with 14 bases lying between them. The CDR3 is made up of 17 amino acids. Per germline, CDR1 SEHNR and CDR2 FQNEAQ (reference sequence). CDR3 nucleotides: TGTGCCAGCAGCACCATAGCAAGAGGCTCCTATAATTCACCCCTCCACTTT. Its translation: CASSTIARGSYNSPLHF.

This chain links TRBV3-1 (or the pseudogene TRBV3-2) with TRBJ2-5; D remains ambiguous. This CDR3 spans 14 amino acids. CDR1 is LGHDT and CDR2 is YNNKEL in the germline V gene (reference sequence). The V gene lost 1 base and the J gene lost 3 bases, with 9 bases spanning the gap. CDR3 sequence reads: CASSQVGAEETQYF. The CDR3 DNA reads as TGTGCCAGCAGCCAAGTAGGAGCAGAAGAGACCCAGTACTTC.

This chain uses TRBV6-5 with TRBJ2-7; TRBD1 is a possible D gene (6 bases). V was pared by 7 bases and J by 3 bases, with 10 bases between. The CDR3 extends over 12 amino acids. Germline V gene sequence: CDR1 MNHEY, CDR2 SVGAGI. The CDR3 bases are TGTGCCAGCATGGGACAAGTCTACGAGCAGTACTTC. Translating it yields CASMGQVYEQYF.

The chain has TRBV7-3 and TRBJ2-1; TRBD2 matches 8 bases. The length of the CDR3 is 15 residues. CDR1 and CDR2 (germline): SGHTA, FQGTGA. Trimming at V came to 5 bases and at J to 2 bases, leaving 5 bases not matched to a gene. The CDR3, as DNA: TGTGCCAGCAGCGGAACTAGCGGAGCCTACAATGAGCAGTTCTTC. As protein: CASSGTSGAYNEQFF.

The chain has TRBV2 and TRBJ1-5; 7 nucleotides agree with TRBD1. The V gene end was trimmed by 8 bases and the J gene end by 2 bases; junction bases not matched to a gene: 9. CDR3 length: 15 amino acids. Germline CDR1 and CDR2: SNHLY and FYNNEI. The CDR3 loop reads CASGAPQGGNQPQHF. Here the CDR3 DNA reads TGTGCCAGCGGTGCACCTCAGGGGGGCAATCAGCCCCAGCATTTT.